One sample yielded the 3 T cell receptor beta chains listed below, sequenced in a study of T cell responses to AZD1222 COVID-19 vaccine. Clones were read by immunoSEQ multiplex PCR, and TCRdb kept only the in-frame ones, dropping some. The sample yields 90,000 to 100,000 clones, approximately 84% seen once. The specimen was peripheral blood, collected 28 days after the second AZD1222 dose. These receptors came from an adult who received the AZD1222 COVID-19 vaccine.

The chain is built from TRBV2 and TRBJ2-3; the D gene is possibly TRBD1 (6 bases). V shed 8 bases and J shed 5 bases, with 17 bases lying between them. The CDR3 covers 14 residues. Germline loops: CDR1 SNHLY, CDR2 FYNNEI. Here the CDR3 reads CASRAGVVGDTQYF. DNA for the CDR3: TGTGCCAGCCGCGCAGGGGTTGTTGGAGATACGCAGTATTTT.

This sequence joins TRBV7-9 and TRBJ1-4; 8 nucleotides agree with TRBD1. Trimming removed 3 bases from V and 5 bases from J; junction bases left unmatched: 5. The CDR3 sequence is 15 residues long. Germline values: CDR1 SEHNR, CDR2 FQNEAQ (reference sequence). The CDR3 spells CASSLRQGYNEKLFF. The CDR3, as DNA: TGTGCCAGCAGCTTGAGACAGGGGTACAATGAAAAACTGTTTTTT.

This chain uses TRBV5-4 with TRBJ1-2; D perhaps matches TRBD1 (6 bases). V was shortened by 4 bases and J by 4 bases, with 11 bases between the two germline ends. From germline, CDR1 is SGHNT and CDR2 YYREEE (reference sequence). The CDR3 length is 13 residues. CDR3 amino acids: CASSEGQSYGYTF. The DNA for the CDR3 is TGTGCCAGCAGCGAAGGACAGAGCTATGGCTACACCTTC.